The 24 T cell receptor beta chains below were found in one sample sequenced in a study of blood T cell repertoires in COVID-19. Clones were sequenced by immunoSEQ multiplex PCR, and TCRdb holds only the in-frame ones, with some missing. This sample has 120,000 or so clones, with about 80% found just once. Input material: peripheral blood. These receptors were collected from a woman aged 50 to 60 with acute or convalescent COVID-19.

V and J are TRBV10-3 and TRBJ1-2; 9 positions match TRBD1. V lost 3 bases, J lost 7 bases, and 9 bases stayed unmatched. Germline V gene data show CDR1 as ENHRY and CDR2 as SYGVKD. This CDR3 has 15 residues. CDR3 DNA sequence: TGTGCCATCAGTGACAGACAGGGGGGTCTCGCTGGCTACACCTTC. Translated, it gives CAISDRQGGLAGYTF.

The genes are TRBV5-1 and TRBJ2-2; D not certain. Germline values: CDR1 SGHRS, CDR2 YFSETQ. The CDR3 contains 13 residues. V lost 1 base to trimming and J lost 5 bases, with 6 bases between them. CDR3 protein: CASSLSETGELFF. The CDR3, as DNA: TGCGCCAGCAGCTTGTCTGAGACCGGGGAGCTGTTTTTT.

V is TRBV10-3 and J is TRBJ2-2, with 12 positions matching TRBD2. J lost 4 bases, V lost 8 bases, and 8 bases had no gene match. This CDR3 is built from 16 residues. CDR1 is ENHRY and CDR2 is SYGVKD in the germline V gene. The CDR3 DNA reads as TGTGCCATCCGACTAGCGGGAGCGGGAGGCACCGGGGAGCTGTTTTTT. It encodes CAIRLAGAGGTGELFF.

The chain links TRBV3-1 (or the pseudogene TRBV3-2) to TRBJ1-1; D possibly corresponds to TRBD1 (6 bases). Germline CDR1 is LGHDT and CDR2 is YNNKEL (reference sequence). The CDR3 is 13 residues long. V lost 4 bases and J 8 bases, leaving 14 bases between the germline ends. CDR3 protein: CASSPKGDGEAFF. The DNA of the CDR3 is TGTGCCAGCAGCCCCAAGGGGGATGGGGAAGCTTTCTTT.

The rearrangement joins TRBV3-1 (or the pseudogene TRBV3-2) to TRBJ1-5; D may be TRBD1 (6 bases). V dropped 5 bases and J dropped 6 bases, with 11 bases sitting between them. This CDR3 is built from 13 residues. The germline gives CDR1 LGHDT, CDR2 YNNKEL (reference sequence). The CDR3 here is CASSSTGSQPQHF. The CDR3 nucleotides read TGTGCCAGCAGCTCTACAGGGAGTCAGCCCCAGCATTTT.

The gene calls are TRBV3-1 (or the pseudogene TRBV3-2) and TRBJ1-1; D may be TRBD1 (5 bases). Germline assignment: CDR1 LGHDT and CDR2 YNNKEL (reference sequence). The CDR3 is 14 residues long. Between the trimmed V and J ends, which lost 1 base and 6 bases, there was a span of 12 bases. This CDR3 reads CASSQGGEGAEAFF. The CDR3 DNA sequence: TGTGCCAGCAGCCAAGGCGGGGAAGGGGCTGAAGCTTTCTTT.

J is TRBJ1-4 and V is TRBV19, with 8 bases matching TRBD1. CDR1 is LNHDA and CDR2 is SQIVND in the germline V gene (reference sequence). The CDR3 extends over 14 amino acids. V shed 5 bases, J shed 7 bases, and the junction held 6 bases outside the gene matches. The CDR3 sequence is CASSSDRASEKLFF. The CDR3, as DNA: TGTGCCAGTAGTTCGGACAGGGCTAGTGAAAAACTGTTTTTT.

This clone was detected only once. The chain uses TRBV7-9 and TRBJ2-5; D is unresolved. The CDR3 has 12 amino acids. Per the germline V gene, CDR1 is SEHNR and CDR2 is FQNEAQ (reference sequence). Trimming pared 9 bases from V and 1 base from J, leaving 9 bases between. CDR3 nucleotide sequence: TGTGCCAGTTTAGACATCCAAGAGACCCAGTACTTC. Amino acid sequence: CASLDIQETQYF.

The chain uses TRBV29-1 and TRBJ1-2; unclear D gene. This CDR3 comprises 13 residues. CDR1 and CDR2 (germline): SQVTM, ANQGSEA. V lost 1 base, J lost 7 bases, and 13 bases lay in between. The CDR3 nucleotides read TGCAGCGTTGAAGGGGGAGGTTCGGGTGGCTACACCTTC. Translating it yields CSVEGGGSGGYTF. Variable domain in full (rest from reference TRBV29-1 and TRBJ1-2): SAVISQKPSRDICQRGTSLTIQCQVDSQVTMMFWYRQQPGQSLTLIATANQGSEATYESGFVIDKFPISRPNLTFSTLTVSNMSPEDSSIYLCSVEGGGSGGYTFGSGTRLTVV.

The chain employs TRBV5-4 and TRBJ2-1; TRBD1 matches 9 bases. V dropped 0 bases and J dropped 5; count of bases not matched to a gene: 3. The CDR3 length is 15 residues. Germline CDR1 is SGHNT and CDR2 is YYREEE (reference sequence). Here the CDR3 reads CASSLGQGVNNEQFF. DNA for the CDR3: TGTGCCAGCAGCTTGGGACAGGGGGTAAACAATGAGCAGTTCTTC.

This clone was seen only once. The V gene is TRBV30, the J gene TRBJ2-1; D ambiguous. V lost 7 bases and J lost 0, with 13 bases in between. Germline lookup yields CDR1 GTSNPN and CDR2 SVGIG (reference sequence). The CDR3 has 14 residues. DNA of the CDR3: TGTGCCTCCCCTTATCCAGACTCCTACAATGAGCAGTTCTTC. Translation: CASPYPDSYNEQFF.

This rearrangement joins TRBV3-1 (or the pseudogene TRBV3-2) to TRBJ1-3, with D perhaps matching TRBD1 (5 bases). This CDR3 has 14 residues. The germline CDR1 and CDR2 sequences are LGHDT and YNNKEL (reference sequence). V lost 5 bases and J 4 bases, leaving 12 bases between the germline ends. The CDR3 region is CASSWGGGGNTIYF. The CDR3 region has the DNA TGTGCCAGCAGCTGGGGCGGCGGAGGAAACACCATATATTTT.

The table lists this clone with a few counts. The chain's CDR3 is CASSLGGASNGNTIYF. CDR3 coding DNA: TGTGCCAGCAGCCTTGGGGGCGCCTCGAATGGAAACACCATATATTTT. V usage is TRBV7-9 and J usage is TRBJ1-3; D is perhaps TRBD1 (6 bases). V was clipped by 5 bases and J by 3 bases, with 17 bases between them. The CDR3 loop spans 16 amino acids. Germline V gene sequence: CDR1 SEHNR, CDR2 FQNEAQ (reference sequence).

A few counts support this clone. Here the CDR3 reads CASSLRGSTEAFF. As DNA, the CDR3 is TGTGCCAGCAGCTTGAGGGGGAGTACTGAAGCTTTCTTT. J is TRBJ1-1 and V is TRBV7-9, with TRBD1 as a possible D gene (6 bases). Germline loops: CDR1 SEHNR, CDR2 FQNEAQ (reference sequence). Trimming left V 3 bases short and J 5 bases short, with 10 bases between. This CDR3 has 13 residues. Full variable domain (remainder filled in from reference TRBV7-9 and TRBJ1-1): DTGVSQNPRHKITKRGQNVTFRCDPISEHNRLYWYRQTLGQGPEFLTYFQNEAQLEKSRLLSDRFSAERPKGSFSTLEIQRTEQGDSAMYLCASSLRGSTEAFFGQGTRLTVV.

The CDR3 nucleotides are TGTGCCAGTAGTATAAGGAGCGGGGGGGCCTCCTACGAGCAGTACTTC. Translated: CASSIRSGGASYEQYF. The chain employs TRBV19 and TRBJ2-7, with 10 bases identical to TRBD2. Trimming at V came to 2 bases and at J to 0 bases, leaving 4 bases not matched to a gene. Germline-derived CDR1 and CDR2 are LNHDA and SQIVND (reference sequence). The CDR3 runs 16 residues.

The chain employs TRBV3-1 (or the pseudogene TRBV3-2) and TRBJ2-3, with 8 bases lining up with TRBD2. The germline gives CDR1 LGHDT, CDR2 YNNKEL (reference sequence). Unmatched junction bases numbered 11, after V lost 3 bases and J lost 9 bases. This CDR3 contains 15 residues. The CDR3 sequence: CASSQGLDRAGTQYF. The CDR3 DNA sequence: TGTGCCAGCAGCCAGGGACTAGACCGCGCGGGGACGCAGTATTTT.

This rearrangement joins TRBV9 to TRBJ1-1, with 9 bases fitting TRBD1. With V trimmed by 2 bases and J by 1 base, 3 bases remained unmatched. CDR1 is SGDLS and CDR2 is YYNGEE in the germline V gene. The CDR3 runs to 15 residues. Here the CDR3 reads CASSVKGQGNTEAFF. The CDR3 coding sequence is TGTGCCAGCAGCGTTAAGGGACAGGGGAACACTGAAGCTTTCTTT.

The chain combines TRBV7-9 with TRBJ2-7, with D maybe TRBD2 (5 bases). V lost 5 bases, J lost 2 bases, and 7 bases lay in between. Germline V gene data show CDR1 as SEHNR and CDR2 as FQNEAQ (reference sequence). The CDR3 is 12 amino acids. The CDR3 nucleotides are TGTGCCAGCAGCCACGGGGCCTACGAGCAGTACTTC. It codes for CASSHGAYEQYF.

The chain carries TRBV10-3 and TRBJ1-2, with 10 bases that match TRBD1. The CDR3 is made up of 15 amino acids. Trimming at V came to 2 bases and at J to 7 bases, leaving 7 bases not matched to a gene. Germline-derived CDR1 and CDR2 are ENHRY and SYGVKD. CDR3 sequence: CAISETPGTGVGYTF. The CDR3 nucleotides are TGTGCCATCAGTGAGACGCCCGGGACAGGGGTTGGCTACACCTTC.

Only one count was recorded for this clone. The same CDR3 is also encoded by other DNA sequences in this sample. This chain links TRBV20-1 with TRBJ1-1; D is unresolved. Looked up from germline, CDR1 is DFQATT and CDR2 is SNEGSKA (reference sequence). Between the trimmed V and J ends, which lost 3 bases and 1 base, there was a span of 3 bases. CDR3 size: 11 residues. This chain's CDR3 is CSARANTEAFF. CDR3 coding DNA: TGCAGTGCTAGGGCGAACACTGAAGCTTTCTTT.

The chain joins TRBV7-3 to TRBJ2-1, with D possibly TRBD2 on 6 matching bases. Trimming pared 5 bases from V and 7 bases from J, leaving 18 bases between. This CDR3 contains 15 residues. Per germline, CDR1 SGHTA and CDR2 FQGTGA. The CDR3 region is CASSTRAPAGNEQFF. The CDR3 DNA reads TGTGCCAGCAGCACGCGGGCCCCCGCGGGGAATGAGCAGTTCTTC.

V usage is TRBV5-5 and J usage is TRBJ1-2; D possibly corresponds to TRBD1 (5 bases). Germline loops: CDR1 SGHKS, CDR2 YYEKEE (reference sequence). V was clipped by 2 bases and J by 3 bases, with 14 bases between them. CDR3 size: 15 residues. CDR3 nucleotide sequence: TGTGCCAGCAGCTTTGGACAAAATGCGGACTATGGCTACACCTTC. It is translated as CASSFGQNADYGYTF.

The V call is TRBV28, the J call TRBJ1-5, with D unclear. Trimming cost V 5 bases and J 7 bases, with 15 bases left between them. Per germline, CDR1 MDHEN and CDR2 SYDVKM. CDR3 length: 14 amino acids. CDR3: CASSLLSGSQPQHF. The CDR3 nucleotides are TGTGCCAGCAGTCTCCTATCGGGTAGCCAGCCCCAGCATTTT.

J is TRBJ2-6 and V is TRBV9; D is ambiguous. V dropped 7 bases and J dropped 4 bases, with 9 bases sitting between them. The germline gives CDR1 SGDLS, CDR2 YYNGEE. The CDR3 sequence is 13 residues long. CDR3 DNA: TGTGCCAGCTCGTTGACAGGGGCCAACGTCCTGACTTTC. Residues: CASSLTGANVLTF.